This T cell receptor beta chain derives from a study of blood T cell repertoires in COVID-19. The overall study: COVID-19 samples, acute and convalescent, were from the United States, Italy and Spain. The cDNA or gDNA used as material had been derived from T cells, B-cell-depleted T cells, or PBMCs.

As handled by the study authors: Amplification with reference gene primers provided the estimates of nucleated cell counts. Profiled with immunoSEQ multiplex PCR; TCRdb holds only in-frame clones, not every one. Clone size and V and J calls were adopted from that table, with D and trimming inferred from the DNA. The table records some 200,000 clones, 87% of them present only once. Sample: peripheral blood. The TCR sequence derives from a man aged 35 to 55 with active or convalescent COVID-19.

This CDR3 reads CASSPGTSGGRNTGELFF. The CDR3 nucleotides are TGTGCCAGCAGTCCCGGGACTAGCGGGGGACGTAACACCGGGGAGCTGTTTTTT. The rearrangement links TRBV6-6 to TRBJ2-2, with 14 positions matching TRBD2. The junction had 7 bases not matched to a gene; V was cut back by 5 bases and J by 2 bases. The CDR3 is 18 residues long. CDR1 MNHNY and CDR2 SVGAGI come from the germline V gene (reference sequence).